The entry that follows covers one T cell receptor beta chain sequence. Its antigen is currently not known. No base qualities exist here, and no much larger clone lies one base off it. V gives up 4 bases and J gives up 4 bases, and the segment between their germline ends measures 10 bases. CDR1 and CDR2 were assigned from the germline V gene as SGHRS and YFSETQ. The CDR3 spans 13 residues, from the cysteine through the phenylalanine. Only the CDR3 portion is preserved as DNA: 39 bases, with reading frame beginning at the first base. To demonstrate the VDJtools post-analysis software, TCR beta repertoires were profiled from the peripheral blood of over ten young patients with multiple sclerosis. The multiple sclerosis patients were children and adolescents ranging in age from about 6 to 17 years. The sample belongs to a study of post-analysis software for immune sequencing data (dated by TCRdb to between 2014 and 2016). General notes on the study: The recorded disease courses included relapsing-remitting, secondary progressive and progressive-relapsing multiple sclerosis, and some patients had no subtype annotation. A subset of samples was prepared in parallel using single-end sample barcoding, then pooled and co-amplified after Illumina adapter ligation. The patient repertoires were compared against 11 previously published healthy control repertoires obtained from donors aged 6 to 25 years. The study at large found these results: Multiple sclerosis patients had significantly lower normalized Chao1 diversity than controls, a result that suggests substantial peripheral T-cell clonal expansion. The multiple sclerosis patient group was slightly younger than the control group. When samples were clustered directly using the F measure, samples prepared in the same batch co-clustered strongly, which prompted a batch-effect correction. Patients showed significantly higher frequencies than controls for several TRBV segments, among them TRBV5-6, TRBV5-1 and TRBV20-1.

Receptor libraries were prepared by PCR. Sequencer: Illumina HiSeq 2500. To reduce PCR and sequencing biases, unique molecular identifiers were incorporated into the TCR beta cDNA libraries. Per 1 to 10 million input T cells, roughly 0.5 million cDNA molecules were obtained, such that each molecule approximated one T cell. Patient libraries were prepared and sequenced with the same protocol used for the earlier healthy control dataset. Samples belonging to the same batch were prepared together, multiplexed and sequenced on a shared HiSeq lane. In the paper's pipeline: Raw barcoded reads were processed with MIGEC, discarding single-read molecular identifier groups before consensus assembly and CDR3 extraction. Clonotype tables were post-analysed with VDJtools, normalizing diversity by down-sampling all datasets to the smallest sample size. To correct batch-related cross-sample contamination, repertoire overlap clustering matched CDR3 amino acid sequences but not nucleotide sequences. TCRdb ran its own pipeline on the public reads, namely fastp trimming at Q25 and MiXCR clone calling, and kept in-frame beta chains. All rows with the same CDR3 protein become a single entry with the most common DNA and genes. TCRdb's processing, not the authors' own work, is the source of the V and J calls. For this sample there are about 540,000 distinct CDR3 sequences; 34% appear just once. The top ten constitute roughly 6% of the sample.

Material for sequencing was blood. The chain links TRBV5-1 with TRBJ2-3; no D gene is confidently identified. This receptor was taken from a girl aged 2-17 years with multiple sclerosis. CDR3 sequence: CASSIESPDTQYF. The sequence in DNA is TGCGCCAGCAGCATAGAATCGCCAGATACGCAGTATTTT.